This paragraph reports one T cell receptor beta chain. This clonotype appeared many times. The clone's antigen remains unknown. Per-base quality was not reported, and no clone a single base away is much larger than it. The data were obtained in a study of T cells of healthy individuals listed by TCRdb under 2018. The CDR3 runs 15 residues from the cysteine to the phenylalanine. Just the 45-base CDR3 DNA is kept, in frame starting at base 1. Sequences SGHKS (CDR1) and YYEKEE (CDR2) are obtained from the germline V gene (reference sequence). V is shortened by 4 bases, J by 0 bases, and the region joining them spans 11 bases. The protocol used for the library was 5' RACE. The run used an Illumina MiSeq. TCRdb reanalyzed the raw reads on its own, using fastp at Q25 for trimming and MiXCR for clone calling, and kept in-frame beta chains. Every entry covers one CDR3 protein and lists the most common genes and DNA from its rows. For this sample there are around 83,000 distinct CDR3 sequences; about 5.5% appear just once. The ten largest clones represent 7% to 9% of the sample.

Rearrangement joined TRBV5-5 to TRBJ1-5, with no confident D gene call. The sequence was obtained from a female donor in good health. This receptor has the CDR3 CASSEGEYSNQPQHF. DNA sequence: TGTGCCAGCAGCGAGGGAGAATATAGCAATCAGCCCCAGCATTTT.